This T cell receptor beta chain derives from a study of beta chain features in type 1 diabetes. Study findings and constraints: Patients' naive, central memory and regulatory TCRB repertoires appeared more alike than those of healthy donors. All four CD4+ subsets from Type 1 diabetes patients carried moderately but significantly shorter TCRB CDR3s.

Since all of the isolated RNA was reverse transcribed, expressed TCRB transcripts were what got sequenced. Measured with immunoSEQ multiplex PCR; TCRdb has only the in-frame clones, and not every one. Of 600,000 or so clones in the sample, over 12% are singletons; the top ten hold less than 0.04%. This clone was counted between two and nine times. Its antigen is currently unknown. CDR1 and CDR2 from the germline V gene are SQVTM and ANQGSEA. The CDR3 sequence is 13 residues long. Deletions cut 4 bases from V and 9 bases from J, with 16 bases between. Sequenced: naive CD4+ T cells from blood. The V and J genes are TRBV29-1 and TRBJ2-1; either TRBD1 or TRBD2 may fit D (6 bases each). The clonotype was recovered from a man aged 18 to 30 with type 1 diabetes. The CDR3 spells CSVGRGMRGEQFF. The CDR3 DNA reads as TGCAGCGTTGGCAGGGGTATGCGGGGTGAGCAGTTCTTC.